This note documents a single T cell receptor beta chain sequence. Assay: immunoSEQ multiplex PCR; the TCRdb copy retains only in-frame clones and omits some. The sample lists about 110,000 clones, over 75% occurring once. This sample is drawn from a study of OX40 agonist ivuxolimab in advanced cancers. Germline values: CDR1 MDHEN, CDR2 SYDVKM. The length of the CDR3 is 13 residues. V was clipped by 8 bases and J by 3 bases, with 13 bases between them. The sample in question was CD4+ or CD8+ T cells sorted from blood, obtained in a trial of the OX40 agonist ivuxolimab. The chain links TRBV28 to TRBJ2-5, with no clear D. The TCR was taken from an adult with an advanced solid tumor such as melanoma, head and neck, liver or kidney cancer. The CDR3 DNA reads TGTGCCAGCCAGCCAGAGGTAAAAGAGACCCAGTACTTC. Amino acids: CASQPEVKETQYF. The full variable domain, rest sourced from reference TRBV28 and TRBJ2-5, is DVKVTQSSRYLVKRTGEKVFLECVQDMDHENMFWYRQDPGLGLRLIYFSYDVKMKEKGDIPEGYSVSREKKERFSLILESASTNQTSMYLCASQPEVKETQYFGPGTRLLVL.